One and the same sample provided the 10 T cell receptor beta chains below, sequenced in a study of cytomegalovirus exposure and HLA in healthy donors. Both 60 Vbeta primers and 13 Jbeta primers went into the PCR. Measured with immunoSEQ multiplex PCR; TCRdb has only the in-frame clones, and not every one. The sample records approximately 200,000 clones, about four fifths being singletons. The sample consisted of PBMCs. The receptors shown here come from a girl under 18 in good health and CMV-seropositive.

V is TRBV7-6 and J is TRBJ1-4; weak D call: TRBD1 (6 bases). The CDR3 covers 12 residues. Germline values: CDR1 SGHVS, CDR2 FNYEAQ. Trimming cost V 11 bases and J 3 bases, with 10 bases left between them. For the CDR3, the DNA is TGTGCCGTCGGGGGGCCTAATGAAAAACTGTTTTTT. Its translation is CAVGGPNEKLFF.

The J gene is TRBJ1-2, the V gene TRBV7-2; D may be TRBD1 (5 bases). Germline values: CDR1 SGHTA, CDR2 FQGNSA. The CDR3 is 13 amino acids. V lost 1 base, J lost 5 bases, and 8 bases lay in between. CDR3 coding DNA: TGTGCCAGCAGCTTAGAGGGGAAGTATGGCTACACCTTC. It is translated as CASSLEGKYGYTF.

The chain links TRBV4-3 to TRBJ1-1; tentatively, D is TRBD1 (6 bases). Germline V gene lookup returns CDR1 LGHNA and CDR2 YSLEER. The CDR3 is made up of 14 amino acids. Trimming left V 2 bases short and J 3 bases short, with 10 bases between. CDR3 bases: TGCGCCAGCAGCCAAAGTGGGGGCTACACTGAAGCTTTCTTT. It encodes CASSQSGGYTEAFF.

CDR3 sequence (DNA): TGCGCCAGCAGCCAAGAGTCGTCAGGTAATTCACCCCTCCACTTT. Translation: CASSQESSGNSPLHF. The V call is TRBV4-1, the J call TRBJ1-6, with D uncertain. Germline CDR1 is MGHRA and CDR2 is YSYEKL. Trimming left V 0 bases short and J 6 bases short, with 9 bases between. The CDR3 runs to 15 residues.

This clone was counted a few times. The chain has TRBV9 and TRBJ1-4; D possibly corresponds to TRBD1 (6 bases). Looked up from germline, CDR1 is SGDLS and CDR2 is YYNGEE. The CDR3 length is 16 residues. Trimming removed 0 bases from V and 2 bases from J, with 11 bases in between. The CDR3 bases are TGTGCCAGCAGCGTAGAGGGAGACAGGACTAATGAAAAACTGTTTTTT. Translation gives CASSVEGDRTNEKLFF.

CDR3 loop: CASSRQQGGNEQFF. Here the CDR3 DNA reads TGTGCCAGCAGCAGACAACAGGGGGGAAATGAGCAGTTCTTC. The chain has TRBV9 and TRBJ2-1; 8 bases match TRBD1. Germline lookup yields CDR1 SGDLS and CDR2 YYNGEE. V shed 4 bases and J 7 bases; nucleotides not matched to a gene: 7. This CDR3 has 14 amino acids.

The V and J genes are TRBV19 and TRBJ2-1, with 8 bases matching TRBD1. Losses at the gene ends were 4 bases for V and 5 bases for J; bases not matched to a gene: 10. The germline V gene encodes CDR1 LNHDA and CDR2 SQIVND (reference sequence). The CDR3 totals 16 residues. The chain's CDR3 is CASSSLPGTGNNEQFF. In nucleotides, the CDR3 is TGTGCCAGTAGTAGCCTCCCCGGGACAGGTAACAATGAGCAGTTCTTC.

A single count supports this clone. The chain uses TRBV25-1 and TRBJ2-3; D is unclear. Trimming took 4 bases from V and 0 from J, leaving 14 bases between them. From germline, CDR1 is MGHDK and CDR2 SYGVNS. The CDR3 sequence is 16 residues long. The DNA for the CDR3 is TGTGCCAGCAGTGCACCCACCGGGTCTAGCACAGATACGCAGTATTTT. Protein: CASSAPTGSSTDTQYF.

This clone was counted between two and nine times. CDR3 bases: TGTGCCAGCGGCTCAAGATTGGGCCCCTACGAGCAGTACTTC. Translating gives CASGSRLGPYEQYF. J is TRBJ2-7 and V is TRBV6-5; no reliable D call. In germline, CDR1 is MNHEY, CDR2 SVGAGI. CDR3 size: 14 residues. V was clipped by 8 bases and J by 2 bases, with 16 bases between them.

This chain links TRBV9 with TRBJ2-3; tentatively, D is TRBD2 (7 bases). V was shortened by 3 bases and J by 2 bases, with 22 bases between the two germline ends. Germline CDR1 SGDLS, CDR2 YYNGEE. CDR3 size: 18 residues. This CDR3 reads CASSARRGEGGSTDTQYF. The CDR3 DNA reads TGTGCCAGCAGCGCGCGGCGTGGAGAGGGGGGGTCCACAGATACGCAGTATTTT.